The 8 T cell receptor beta chains in this list originate from one sample, sequenced in a study of pediatric ulcerative colitis. The method was immunoSEQ multiplex PCR; TCRdb's version includes in-frame clones alone and lacks a portion of them. This table holds roughly 64,000 clones, approximately 87% found once. Sequencing was done on a sample of blood. The receptors were gathered from a boy younger than 18 with severe ulcerative colitis.

The chain combines TRBV4-2 with TRBJ2-7; possibly TRBD1 for D (5 bases). Germline V CDR1 and CDR2: LGHNA, YNFKEQ. The ends were cut back, 0 bases at V and 1 base at J, with 19 bases in the middle. This CDR3 contains 18 residues. The CDR3 DNA reads as TGTGCCAGCAGCCAAGAAAGCGATGTGCGCAGGGTATCCTACGAGCAGTACTTC. As protein: CASSQESDVRRVSYEQYF.

The J gene is TRBJ2-7, the V gene TRBV11-2, with D unresolved. CDR3 length: 13 amino acids. Trimming left V 2 bases short and J 2 bases short, with 7 bases between. Germline V lookup: CDR1 SGHAT, CDR2 FQNNGV. In DNA, the CDR3 is TGTGCCAGCAGCTTACCCCCCACCTACGAGCAGTACTTC. Protein: CASSLPPTYEQYF.

The genes are TRBV7-2 and TRBJ2-1; 11 bases line up with TRBD2. The junction had 9 bases not matched to a gene; V was cut back by 4 bases and J by 4 bases. CDR3 length equals 17 residues. Germline lookup yields CDR1 SGHTA and CDR2 FQGNSA. The CDR3 protein is CASSSDPGLADYNEQFF. CDR3 nucleotides: TGTGCCAGCAGCTCGGATCCGGGACTAGCGGATTACAATGAGCAGTTCTTC.

The V gene is TRBV10-3, the J gene TRBJ2-7; 7 bases map to TRBD1. The CDR3 runs 12 residues. V lost 9 bases to trimming and J lost 0 bases; unmatched junction nucleotides: 2. Germline lookup yields CDR1 ENHRY and CDR2 SYGVKD. The CDR3 spells CAIRDSSYEQYF. CDR3 nucleotides: TGTGCCATAAGGGACAGCTCCTACGAGCAGTACTTC.

V usage is TRBV4-1 and J usage is TRBJ2-1; D might be TRBD2 (6 bases). Germline-derived CDR1 and CDR2 are MGHRA and YSYEKL. The CDR3 is 16 residues long. The V and J ends lost 5 bases and 0 bases respectively, with 14 bases between them. CDR3 amino acids: CASSLVTSLSYNEQFF. In nucleotides, the CDR3 is TGCGCCAGCAGCTTAGTAACTAGCCTCTCCTACAATGAGCAGTTCTTC.

The chain joins TRBV30 to TRBJ1-1; tentative D call: TRBD1 (6 bases). Germline V gene lookup returns CDR1 GTSNPN and CDR2 SVGIG (reference sequence). The CDR3 totals 11 residues. V gave up 8 bases and J gave up 8 bases, with 15 bases separating them. The DNA for the CDR3 is TGTGCCGGGGGGCCAGAGATCGAAGCTTTCTTT. Its protein is CAGGPEIEAFF.

The chain joins TRBV7-2 to TRBJ2-1; D possibly matches TRBD1 or TRBD2 (6 bases each). V was cut by 0 bases and J by 5 bases, with 11 bases left in between. The CDR3 sequence is 15 residues long. In germline, CDR1 is SGHTA, CDR2 FQGNSA. This chain's CDR3 is CASSLAVGGDNEQFF. DNA of the CDR3: TGTGCCAGCAGCTTAGCCGTCGGGGGCGACAATGAGCAGTTCTTC.

The V call is TRBV9, the J call TRBJ2-3, with no clear D. Germline assignment: CDR1 SGDLS and CDR2 YYNGEE. Trimming pared 3 bases from V and 3 bases from J, leaving 14 bases between. CDR3 size: 15 residues. The CDR3, as DNA: TGTGCCAGCAGCGCCGCCGCAACTTATACAGATACGCAGTATTTT. It is translated as CASSAAATYTDTQYF.